What follows are 15 T cell receptor beta chains derived from one specimen sequenced in a study of regulatory T cells in long-lasting Graves disease. Library construction for TCR beta used iRepertoire HTBI primers and Arm-PCR of CDR3 regions. TCRdb reanalysed the multiplex PCR reads using MiXCR and keeps one entry per CDR3 protein. The repertoire holds hundreds of thousands of distinct CDR3 sequences, with about 13% as singletons. Specified time point: newly diagnosed GD, antithyroid drugs for less than 3 months. PBMC RNA was the source of the TCR library. These same records also appear under a second study, on T cells in Graves' hyperthyroidism and ophthalmopathy.

The source material was peripheral blood mononuclear cells (PBMCs), sampled at new diagnosis, from a patient treated with antithyroid drugs. These receptors were collected from a man in his thirties or forties with Graves disease.

J is TRBJ2-7 and V is TRBV6-2 or TRBV6-3, with 10 bases identical to TRBD1. The CDR3 runs 16 residues. The germline V gene has CDR1 MNHEY and CDR2 SVGEGT. The V gene end was trimmed by 0 bases and the J gene end by 3 bases; junction bases not matched to a gene: 5. This chain's CDR3 is CASSYSRDRGVYEQYF. DNA of the CDR3: TGTGCCAGCAGTTACTCCCGGGACAGGGGAGTCTACGAGCAGTACTTC.

The DNA for the CDR3 is TGCAGTGCTAGCCCCAACACTGAAGCTTTCTTT. Protein sequence: CSASPNTEAFF. The chain carries TRBV20-1 and TRBJ1-1; D ambiguous. The CDR3 totals 11 residues. V was cut by 3 bases and J by 2 bases, with 4 bases left in between. The germline CDR1 and CDR2 sequences are DFQATT and SNEGSKA (reference sequence).

This clonotype occurred many times. J is TRBJ2-7 and V is TRBV12-3 or TRBV12-4, with 7 bases matching TRBD2. The CDR3 spans 15 residues. V lost 7 bases to trimming and J lost 2 bases; unmatched junction nucleotides: 11. The CDR3 DNA sequence: TGTGCCAGCACTCTTGGGGGGAGGGCGACCTACGAGCAGTACTTC. It specifies CASTLGGRATYEQYF.

This clonotype was picked up many times. The chain carries TRBV6-1 and TRBJ2-5; the D gene is possibly TRBD2 (5 bases). V lost 4 bases to trimming and J lost 4 bases, with 13 bases between them. CDR3 length: 14 amino acids. Germline lookup yields CDR1 MNHNS and CDR2 SASEGT. The CDR3 DNA is TGTGCCAGCAGTGCACGGCTAGGAGGAGAGACCCAGTACTTC. Protein sequence: CASSARLGGETQYF.

This clonotype was counted many times. The V and J genes are TRBV10-3 and TRBJ2-7; maybe TRBD2 (6 bases). Per germline, CDR1 ENHRY and CDR2 SYGVKD. The CDR3 has 15 residues. With 0 bases removed from V and 2 bases from J, the gap between germline ends came to 11 bases. The CDR3 region is CAISESYGRPYEQYF. The CDR3 DNA sequence: TGTGCCATCAGTGAGTCGTACGGGAGACCCTACGAGCAGTACTTC.

The CDR3 DNA reads as TGTGCCAGTAGTATCTCCGACTCCCAGCCCCAGCATTTT. Protein product: CASSISDSQPQHF. The chain carries TRBV19 and TRBJ1-5; D call uncertain. Germline V CDR1 and CDR2: LNHDA, SQIVND (reference sequence). The CDR3 is 13 residues long. V dropped 3 bases and J dropped 7 bases, with 10 bases sitting between them.

At least ten counts were recorded for this clonotype. The V gene is TRBV20-1, the J gene TRBJ1-2; TRBD1 aligns across 7 bases. The junction had 5 bases not matched to a gene; V was cut back by 3 bases and J by 4 bases. The CDR3 runs to 13 residues. Per the germline V gene, CDR1 is DFQATT and CDR2 is SNEGSKA (reference sequence). The CDR3: CSASSGQAYGYTF. The CDR3 DNA reads TGCAGTGCTAGCTCCGGACAGGCCTATGGCTACACCTTC.

This clonotype was seen repeatedly, ten times or more. The V gene is TRBV9, the J gene TRBJ1-5, with D possibly being TRBD1 (6 bases). The CDR3 is 13 residues long. The germline CDR1 and CDR2 sequences are SGDLS and YYNGEE. The V and J ends lost 3 bases and 5 bases respectively, with 9 bases between them. For the CDR3, the DNA is TGTGCCAGCAGCGAACAGGGTTATCAGCCCCAGCATTTT. Protein: CASSEQGYQPQHF.

This chain links TRBV20-1 with TRBJ2-7, with D hard to call. From germline, CDR1 is DFQATT and CDR2 SNEGSKA (reference sequence). The CDR3 loop spans 11 amino acids. Trimming stripped 6 bases from V and 3 bases from J, with 9 bases between. CDR3 sequence (DNA): TGCAGTGCCCCCACAAACTACGAGCAGTACTTC. Protein product: CSAPTNYEQYF.

V is TRBV5-1 and J is TRBJ2-2; TRBD2 might be the D (5 bases). This CDR3 is 14 amino acids long. V shed 9 bases and J shed 2 bases, with 14 bases lying between them. Germline V gives CDR1 SGHRS, CDR2 YFSETQ. The CDR3 region is CATSWGDNTGELFF. The CDR3, as DNA: TGCGCCACCTCCTGGGGAGATAACACCGGGGAGCTGTTTTTT.

This clonotype came up a few times. The gene calls are TRBV15 and TRBJ2-4, with D possibly being TRBD1 or TRBD2 (5 bases each). V was shortened by 0 bases and J by 6 bases, with 15 bases between the two germline ends. In germline, CDR1 is LNHNV, CDR2 YYDKDF (reference sequence). The CDR3 loop spans 16 amino acids. The CDR3 here is CATSRDRGGGSNIQYF. CDR3 sequence (DNA): TGTGCCACCAGCAGAGATAGAGGTGGGGGATCAAACATTCAGTACTTC.

This clonotype occurred many times. V is TRBV9 and J is TRBJ2-7; 9 bases are a match to TRBD1. Germline V gene lookup returns CDR1 SGDLS and CDR2 YYNGEE. The CDR3 has 15 amino acids. The V gene end was trimmed by 2 bases and the J gene end by 0 bases; junction bases not matched to a gene: 3. CDR3 DNA: TGTGCCAGCAGCGTTGGGGACAGGGCCTCCTACGAGCAGTACTTC. This encodes CASSVGDRASYEQYF.

The V call is TRBV29-1, the J call TRBJ2-6, with TRBD1 as a possible D gene (5 bases). CDR1 and CDR2 (germline): SQVTM, ANQGSEA. The CDR3 is 15 residues long. Trimming took 0 bases from V and 2 from J, leaving 8 bases between them. The CDR3 loop is CSVEDGAPGANVLTF. The CDR3, as DNA: TGCAGCGTTGAAGATGGGGCCCCTGGGGCCAACGTCCTGACTTTC.

This clonotype was observed at least ten times. The chain carries TRBV27 and TRBJ1-1, with unresolved D. Trimming shortened V by 6 bases and J by 4 bases, and 15 bases separated the two germline ends. Germline-derived CDR1 and CDR2 are MNHEY and SMNVEV (reference sequence). The CDR3 loop spans 14 amino acids. The CDR3 is CASSYREGGTEAFF. The CDR3 nucleotides read TGTGCCAGCAGCTACCGGGAGGGAGGCACTGAAGCTTTCTTT.

This clonotype appeared a few times. The V and J genes are TRBV10-3 and TRBJ2-1; 12 bases are shared with TRBD1. Germline V gene lookup returns CDR1 ENHRY and CDR2 SYGVKD. The CDR3 contains 21 residues. V dropped 10 bases and J dropped 2; count of bases not matched to a gene: 24. The CDR3 DNA reads as TGTGCCACATACCCATTTCCGGGACAGGGGGCAAGCGGGCGTACCTACAATGAGCAGTTCTTC. As protein: CATYPFPGQGASGRTYNEQFF.